This record concerns one T cell receptor (beta chain) sequence. Its target is not known. From the 5' RACE reads, TCRdb called clonotypes with MiXCR, one entry per CDR3 protein. Of about 350,000 distinct CDR3 sequences in the sample, 20% are singletons; the top ten hold 21%. This sample was taken from a study of T-cell memory formation after mild COVID-19. Whole-study context: In these data, TCR clusters were largely donor specific.

The CDR3 runs 16 residues. Trimming cost V 7 bases and J 1 base; bases outside gene matches: 11. Germline CDR1 reads MDHEN; CDR2 reads SYDVKM. The study, taken as a whole, reports: Clones contracting across day 15 to 85 had a balanced CD4/CD8 profile; later expanding clones leaned CD4+. Pre-infection memory held some responding clones, suggesting pre-existing cross-reactive T cells responded.

The chain carries TRBV28 and TRBJ1-1; TRBD1 agrees at 8 bases. Sequences were obtained from PBMCs or a T cell subset sorted from them (not recorded which). This TCR came from a man younger than 35 who had mild COVID-19 (a few samples of this study predate the infection). Cell type and time point are not known. The CDR3 loop reads CASTQSGQAGNTEAFF. CDR3 nucleotide sequence: TGTGCCAGCACCCAATCGGGACAGGCTGGGAACACTGAAGCTTTCTTT.